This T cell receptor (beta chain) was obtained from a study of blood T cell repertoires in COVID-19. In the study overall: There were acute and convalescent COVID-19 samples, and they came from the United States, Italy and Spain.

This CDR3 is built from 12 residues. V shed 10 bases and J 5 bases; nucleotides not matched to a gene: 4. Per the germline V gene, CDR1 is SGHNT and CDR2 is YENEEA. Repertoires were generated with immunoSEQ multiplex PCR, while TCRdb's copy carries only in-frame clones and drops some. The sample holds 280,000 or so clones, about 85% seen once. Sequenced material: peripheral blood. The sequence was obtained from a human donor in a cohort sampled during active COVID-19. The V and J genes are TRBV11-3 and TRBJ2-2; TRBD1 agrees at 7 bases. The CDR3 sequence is CATRQGTGELFF. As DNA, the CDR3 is TGTGCCACCCGACAGGGTACCGGGGAGCTGTTTTTT.